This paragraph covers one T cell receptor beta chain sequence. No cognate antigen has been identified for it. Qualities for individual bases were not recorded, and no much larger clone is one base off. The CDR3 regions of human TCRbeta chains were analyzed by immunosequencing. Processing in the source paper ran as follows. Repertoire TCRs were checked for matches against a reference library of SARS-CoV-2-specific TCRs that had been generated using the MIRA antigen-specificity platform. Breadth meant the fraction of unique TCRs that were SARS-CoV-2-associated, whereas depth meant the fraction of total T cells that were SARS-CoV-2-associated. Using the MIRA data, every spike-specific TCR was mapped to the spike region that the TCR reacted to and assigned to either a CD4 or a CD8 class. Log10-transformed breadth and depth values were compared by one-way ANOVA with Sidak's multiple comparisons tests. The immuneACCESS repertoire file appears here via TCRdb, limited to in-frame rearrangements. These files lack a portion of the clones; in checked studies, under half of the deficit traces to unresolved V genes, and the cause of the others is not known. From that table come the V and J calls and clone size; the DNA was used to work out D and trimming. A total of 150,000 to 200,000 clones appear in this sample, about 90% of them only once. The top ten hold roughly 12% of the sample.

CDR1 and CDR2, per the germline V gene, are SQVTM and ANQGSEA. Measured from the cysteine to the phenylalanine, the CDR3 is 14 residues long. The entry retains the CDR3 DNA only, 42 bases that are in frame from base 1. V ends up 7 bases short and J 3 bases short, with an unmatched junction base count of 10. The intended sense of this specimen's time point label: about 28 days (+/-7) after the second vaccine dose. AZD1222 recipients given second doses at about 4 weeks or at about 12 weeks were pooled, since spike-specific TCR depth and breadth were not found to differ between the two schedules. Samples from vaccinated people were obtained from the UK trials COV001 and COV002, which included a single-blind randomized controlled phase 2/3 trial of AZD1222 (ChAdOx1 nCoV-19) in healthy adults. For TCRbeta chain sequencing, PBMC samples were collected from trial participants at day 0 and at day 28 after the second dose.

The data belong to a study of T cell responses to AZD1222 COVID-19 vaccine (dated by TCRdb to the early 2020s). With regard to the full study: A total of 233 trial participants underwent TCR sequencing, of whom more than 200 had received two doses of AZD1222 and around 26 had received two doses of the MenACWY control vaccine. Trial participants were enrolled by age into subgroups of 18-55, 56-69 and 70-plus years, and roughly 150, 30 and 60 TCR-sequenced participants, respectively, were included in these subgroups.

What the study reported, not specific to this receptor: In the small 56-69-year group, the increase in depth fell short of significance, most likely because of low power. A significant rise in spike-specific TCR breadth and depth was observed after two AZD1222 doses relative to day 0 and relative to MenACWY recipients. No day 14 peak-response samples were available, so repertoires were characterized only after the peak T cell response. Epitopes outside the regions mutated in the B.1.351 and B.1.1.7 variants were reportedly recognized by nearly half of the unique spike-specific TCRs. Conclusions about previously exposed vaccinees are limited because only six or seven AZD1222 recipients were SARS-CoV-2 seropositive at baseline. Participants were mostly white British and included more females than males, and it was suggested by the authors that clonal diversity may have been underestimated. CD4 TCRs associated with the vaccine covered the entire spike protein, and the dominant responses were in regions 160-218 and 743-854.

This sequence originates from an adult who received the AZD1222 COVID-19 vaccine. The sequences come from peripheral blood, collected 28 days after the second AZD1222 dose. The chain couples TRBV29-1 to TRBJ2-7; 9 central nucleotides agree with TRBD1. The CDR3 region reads CSARPGQGNYEQYF. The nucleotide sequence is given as TGCAGCGCGCGACCCGGACAGGGGAACTACGAGCAGTACTTC.